The rows below give T cell receptor beta chains drawn from one sample of a study of cytomegalovirus exposure and HLA in healthy donors. Sequencing used immunoSEQ multiplex PCR; TCRdb keeps in-frame clones, though not all of them. The sample lists 55,000 to 80,000 clones; around 80% were seen once. Sequenced sample: PBMCs. All receptors derive from a man between 18 and 29 years old in good health and CMV-seronegative. The CDR3 runs from the conserved cysteine through the conserved F or W. A D gene is named only where the DNA matches it firmly. Size is stated for part of the rows, as once, few or many counts, or as a class when the clone is expanded.

j_call v_call d_call clone_size cdr3_nt cdr3_aa
TRBJ2-2 TRBV7-8 - once TGTGCCAGCAGAGATACCGGGTCAAACACCGGGGAGCTGTTTTTT CASRDTGSNTGELFF
TRBJ1-1 TRBV6-9 TRBD1 - TGTGCCAGCAACCAGGACAGGGGGCGGGGGAACACTGAAGCTTTCTTT CASNQDRGRGNTEAFF
TRBJ1-5 TRBV6-1 - - TGTGCCAGCAGTGAAGCGCGGAGGCAGCCCCAGCATTTT CASSEARRQPQHF
TRBJ2-7 TRBV18 - - TGTGCCAGCTCACCACCGGGGTTGGGCCAGGGTTCTTACGAGCAGTACTTC CASSPPGLGQGSYEQYF
TRBJ2-1 TRBV19 TRBD2 - TGTGCCAGTCAGACTAGCGGACTCAGCTCCTACAATGAGCAGTTCTTC CASQTSGLSSYNEQFF
TRBJ2-1 TRBV2 TRBD2 - TGTGCCAGCAGTGGGATCGTTAGCGGGTCACCGAACCCGGGTGAGCAGTTCTTC CASSGIVSGSPNPGEQFF
TRBJ1-2 TRBV5-1 - - TGCGCCAGCAGCTTAGGGACTGGCTGGGCTTCCTATGGCTACACCTTC CASSLGTGWASYGYTF
TRBJ1-1 TRBV27 TRBD1 - TGTGCCAGCAGGACAGGGGTGGCGGGAACTGAAGCTTTCTTT CASRTGVAGTEAFF
TRBJ2-7 TRBV2 TRBD1 - TGTGCCAGCAGGAAAGGACAGGGTCTTATGTACGAGCAGTACTTC CASRKGQGLMYEQYF
TRBJ1-4 TRBV7-9 TRBD1 - TGTGCCAGCAGCAATCCGTTGAGGGGGCGGGAAAAACTGTTTTTT CASSNPLRGREKLFF
TRBJ2-5 TRBV27 TRBD2 - TGTGCCAGCAGTATCTTTAGCGGGGGGGCGATGGAGACCCAGTACTTC CASSIFSGGAMETQYF
TRBJ2-5 TRBV9 TRBD2 - TGTGCCAGCAGCGTAGGCCTAGCGGGGGTTCAAGAGACCCAGTACTTC CASSVGLAGVQETQYF
TRBJ1-2 TRBV4-1 - - TGCGCCAGCAGAGTTGCAGGGGAAGTGAACTATGGCTACACCTTC CASRVAGEVNYGYTF
TRBJ2-3 TRBV10-1 TRBD2 - TGCGCCAGCAGTGAGTTTGGTAGCGGGTTCACAGATACGCAGTATTTT CASSEFGSGFTDTQYF
TRBJ2-7 TRBV6-4 TRBD2 - TGTGCCAGCAGTGCAACTAGCGGGGGGGCGTCCGAGCAGTACTTC CASSATSGGASEQYF
TRBJ1-2 TRBV6-5 TRBD1 - TGTGCCAGCAGGGGGACAGGTGACCTATACGGCTACACCTTC CASRGTGDLYGYTF
TRBJ2-2 TRBV5-1 TRBD2 - TGCGGCAGCAGCCCCGGATCTAGCGGGGTCCCAATAGGGGAGCTGTTTTTT CGSSPGSSGVPIGELFF
TRBJ2-7 TRBV7-8 - once TGTGCCAGCAGCTTGGAAATGACACATCCCGGCCCCTCTGAGCAGTACTTC CASSLEMTHPGPSEQYF
TRBJ1-2 TRBV10-3 TRBD1 - TGTGCCATCAGTGGGGGACAGTCCTATGGCTACACCTTC CAISGGQSYGYTF
TRBJ2-7 TRBV7-2 TRBD1 - TGTGCCAGCAGCTGGGACAGGGGGAACTACGAGCAGTACTTC CASSWDRGNYEQYF
TRBJ1-1 TRBV10-2 - once TGCGCCAGCAGTGAGCCCCGGGTAGGGGTGGACACTGAAGCTTTCTTT CASSEPRVGVDTEAFF
TRBJ1-1 TRBV6-4 - few TGTGCCAGCAGTGACTCGAGTAGGAACACTGAAGCTTTCTTT CASSDSSRNTEAFF
TRBJ2-2 TRBV11-3 TRBD2 - TGTGCCAGCAGCTACCGGCTAGCGGGAACCACCGGGGAGCTGTTTTTT CASSYRLAGTTGELFF
TRBJ1-2 TRBV6-5 TRBD1 - TGTGCCAGCAGTTACGCGGGACAGGGGGCTTATGGCTACTCCTTC CASSYAGQGAYGYSF
TRBJ1-2 TRBV19 - - TGTGCCAGTAGTATAGGAACGGCGTCAGGCTATGGCTACACCTTC CASSIGTASGYGYTF
TRBJ1-5 TRBV28 - - TGTGCCAGCATCGGCAGGGGCCCGCGGGCGCCCCAGCATTTT CASIGRGPRAPQHF
TRBJ2-7 TRBV28 TRBD2 - TGTGCCAGCACCCGGGGGGTAGCCGGCTCCTACGAGCAGTACTTC CASTRGVAGSYEQYF
TRBJ2-7 TRBV28 - - TGTGCCAGCAGTTCCCTCCTGAGCTCCTACGAGCAGTACTTC CASSSLLSSYEQYF
TRBJ1-2 TRBV18 - once TGTGCCAGCTCACCTACCTCTCCGGGGACTAACTATGGCTACACCTTC CASSPTSPGTNYGYTF
TRBJ2-3 TRBV10-3 - - TGTGCCATCAGTAGGGAGACAGATACGCAGTATTTT CAISRETDTQYF
TRBJ1-3 TRBV30 - - TGTGCCTGGAGCCCCGGGACACTCGGAAACACCATATATTTT CAWSPGTLGNTIYF
TRBJ2-1 TRBV6-1 TRBD2 - TGTGCCAGCAGTGCTGGGACTAGCGGGAGTTACAATGAGCAGTTCTTC CASSAGTSGSYNEQFF
TRBJ2-7 TRBV7-8 - few TGTGCCAGCAGCGCCCTCTTGGCGGGTCAAACCTACGAGCAGTACTTC CASSALLAGQTYEQYF
TRBJ2-7 TRBV19 - - TGTGCCAGTAAACAGGCCGGATCCTACGAGCAGTACTTC CASKQAGSYEQYF
TRBJ2-7 TRBV19 - - TGTGCCAGTAGTATAAGTGGGGGCCTCGCCTACGAGCAGTACTTC CASSISGGLAYEQYF
TRBJ1-1 TRBV28 TRBD1 - TGTGACAGCAGCCTTCAGATCATGACAGGGGCGAACACTGAAGCTTTCTTT CDSSLQIMTGANTEAFF
TRBJ1-5 TRBV7-6 - - TGTGCCAGCAGCCCAAATATCGACACTCGGTCTGGATTGAATCAGCCCCAGCATTTT CASSPNIDTRSGLNQPQHF
TRBJ2-1 TRBV19 TRBD2 - TGTGCCAGTATGCTACTAGCGGGAGGGCCGCCCTACAATGAGCAGTTCTTC CASMLLAGGPPYNEQFF
TRBJ1-2 TRBV2 TRBD1 - TGTGCCAGCAGTCGGGACAGTAACTATGGCTACACCTTC CASSRDSNYGYTF
TRBJ1-3 TRBV11-1 - - TGTGCCAGCAGATCCGGGGGAAACACCATATATTTT CASRSGGNTIYF
TRBJ2-7 TRBV5-1 - - TGCGCCAGCAGCTTGGTTTCGGGGGAGCAGTACTTC CASSLVSGEQYF
TRBJ1-4 TRBV6-5 TRBD1 - TGTGCCAGCAGGGAACGACAGGGGATTAATGAAAAACTGTTTTTT CASRERQGINEKLFF
TRBJ1-6 TRBV4-3 - - TGCGCCAGCAGCCCCAGACACGTAATTGCTTCACCCCTCCACTTT CASSPRHVIASPLHF
TRBJ1-5 TRBV7-2 TRBD1 - TGTGCCAGCAGCTTTCGGACAGGGAGGGTTAATCAGCCCCAGCATTTT CASSFRTGRVNQPQHF
TRBJ2-5 TRBV7-2 - - TGTGCCAGCAGCCCTAAGCGGGAGACCCAGTACTTC CASSPKRETQYF
TRBJ2-4 TRBV14 TRBD1 - TGTGCCAGCAGCAAACGACAGGGGTTAGCCAAAAACATTCAGTACTTC CASSKRQGLAKNIQYF
TRBJ2-7 TRBV5-4 - once TGTGCCAGCAGCTTGACGACAGGTCTAGCAGAAGAGCAGTACTTC CASSLTTGLAEEQYF
TRBJ2-2 TRBV19 TRBD1 - TGTGCCAGTAGTTATACAGGGGGCGTTGACACCGGGGAGCTGTTTTTT CASSYTGGVDTGELFF
TRBJ1-2 TRBV6-5 - - TGTGCCAGCAGTTACGGACAAAACAGGGTCGGAGGCTACACCTTC CASSYGQNRVGGYTF
TRBJ2-7 TRBV2 TRBD1 - TGTGCCAGCAGCCAATCGGGACAGGGGACCTACGAGCAGTACTTC CASSQSGQGTYEQYF
TRBJ1-5 TRBV30 - - TGTGCCTGGAGTCCAACCGGGACACACAATCAGCCCCAGCATTTT CAWSPTGTHNQPQHF
TRBJ2-7 TRBV4-1 TRBD1 - TGCGCCAGCAGCCAAGGAGGGACAGGAGGTAACTACGAGCAGTACTTC CASSQGGTGGNYEQYF
TRBJ2-3 TRBV28 TRBD2 - TGTGCCAGCAGTTATGGACTAGGGGGCACAGATACGCAGTATTTT CASSYGLGGTDTQYF
TRBJ2-1 TRBV7-6 - - TGTGCCAGCAGCTTAGGACTAGTAGGCAATGAGCAGTTCTTC CASSLGLVGNEQFF
TRBJ2-7 TRBV4-2 TRBD2 - TGTGCCAGCAGCCAAGCTCTCTACGGGGGGAGCTCCTACGCGCAGTACTTC CASSQALYGGSSYAQYF
TRBJ1-2 TRBV5-4 - - TGTGCCAGCAACAAGGTGCAGGGGAACTATGGCTACACCTTC CASNKVQGNYGYTF
TRBJ2-7 TRBV11-2 - few TGTGCCAGCAGCTTAGTTGGCGTCAGGGGTGGCGAGCAGTACTTC CASSLVGVRGGEQYF
TRBJ2-7 TRBV27 - - TGTGCCAGCAGTTCGGGATCGACCTACGAGCAGTACTTC CASSSGSTYEQYF
TRBJ2-1 TRBV4-2 - once TGTGCCAGCAGCCAAGGAGGTAACTCCTACAATGAGCAGTTCTTC CASSQGGNSYNEQFF